One and the same sample provided the 24 T cell receptor beta chains below, sequenced in a study of blood T cell repertoires in COVID-19. Sequenced by immunoSEQ multiplex PCR; TCRdb stores in-frame clones only, minus some. Of hundreds of thousands of clones in the sample, 85% to 90% were seen once. Sequenced sample: PBMCs or T cells enriched from blood (not recorded which). Receptors were obtained from a man aged 40-49 years who had recovered from COVID-19.

The gene calls are TRBV7-3 and TRBJ2-5; D may be TRBD1 (5 bases). The germline V gene has CDR1 SGHTA and CDR2 FQGTGA. The CDR3 length is 15 residues. Trimming took off 1 base at V and 2 bases at J, with 11 bases between the two ends. This CDR3 reads CASSLNGQGQETQYF. The CDR3 bases are TGTGCCAGCAGCTTAAACGGGCAGGGACAAGAGACCCAGTACTTC.

The J gene is TRBJ1-1, the V gene TRBV7-9; 8 bases are a match to TRBD1. The CDR3 runs 16 residues. Trimming removed 3 bases from V and 5 bases from J; junction bases left unmatched: 11. Germline values: CDR1 SEHNR, CDR2 FQNEAQ (reference sequence). CDR3 in DNA: TGTGCCAGCAGCTTCGGGGCAGGGGGCTGGGATACTGAAGCTTTCTTT. Its translation is CASSFGAGGWDTEAFF.

This clone has more than one count but fewer than ten. J is TRBJ1-2 and V is TRBV7-2; perhaps TRBD1 as D (5 bases). Deletions cut 5 bases from V and 4 bases from J, with 17 bases between. Germline assignment: CDR1 SGHTA and CDR2 FQGNSA. The CDR3 consists of 15 residues. CDR3 nucleotides: TGTGCCAGCAGCGTCGACCAGGGTTTACTCTATGGCTACACCTTC. It specifies CASSVDQGLLYGYTF.

The CDR3 loop is CASSLVNSNQPQHF. The CDR3 nucleotides read TGTGCCAGCAGCCTAGTTAATAGCAATCAGCCCCAGCATTTT. This sequence joins TRBV5-5 and TRBJ1-5; D gene uncertain. The CDR3 extends over 14 amino acids. The germline CDR1 and CDR2 sequences are SGHKS and YYEKEE (reference sequence). The germline V and J ends were trimmed by 4 bases and 0 bases, with 8 bases remaining between them.

V is TRBV14 and J is TRBJ1-6; tentative D call: TRBD1 (5 bases). The length of the CDR3 is 15 residues. The germline gives CDR1 SGHDN, CDR2 FVKESK. V gave up 1 base and J gave up 7 bases, with 11 bases separating them. Here the CDR3 reads CASSQGGLVNSPLHF. The CDR3 nucleotides read TGTGCCAGCAGCCAAGGGGGACTGGTGAATTCACCCCTCCACTTT.

The chain is built from TRBV15 and TRBJ1-5; D is perhaps TRBD1 (5 bases). Germline-derived CDR1 and CDR2 are LNHNV and YYDKDF (reference sequence). The ends were cut back, 3 bases at V and 0 bases at J, with 12 bases in the middle. The CDR3 contains 16 residues. The CDR3 DNA follows: TGTGCCACCAGCAGGGGGGGAGGTTATAGCAATCAGCCCCAGCATTTT. Amino acid sequence: CATSRGGGYSNQPQHF. Using reference TRBV15 and TRBJ1-5 for the parts outside the CDR3, the full variable domain is DAMVIQNPRYQVTQFGKPVTLSCSQTLNHNVMYWYQQKSSQAPKLLFHYYDKDFNNEADTPDNFQSRRPNTSFCFLDIRSPGLGDTAMYLCATSRGGGYSNQPQHFGDGTRLSIL.

The CDR3 nucleotides are TGTGCCAGCTCACCCCCGAGCGCGGGAAACACCATATATTTT. Protein sequence: CASSPPSAGNTIYF. The chain couples TRBV18 to TRBJ1-3; no reliable D call. This CDR3 region has 14 residues. Per germline, CDR1 KGHSH and CDR2 LQKENI. The ends were cut back, 3 bases at V and 4 bases at J, with 10 bases in the middle.

The CDR3 spells CASRALASGQFF. For the CDR3, the DNA is TGTGCCAGCAGGGCCTTGGCTAGCGGGCAGTTCTTC. The chain joins TRBV9 to TRBJ2-1; 7 bases are shared with TRBD2. Per germline, CDR1 SGDLS and CDR2 YYNGEE. The CDR3 has 12 amino acids. Unmatched junction bases numbered 8, after V lost 5 bases and J lost 12 bases.

The V call is TRBV19, the J call TRBJ2-3, with a possible D match to TRBD1 (6 bases). The CDR3 runs to 14 residues. Trimming took off 7 bases at V and 1 base at J, with 12 bases between the two ends. The germline gives CDR1 LNHDA, CDR2 SQIVND (reference sequence). The CDR3, as DNA: TGTGCCAGTACAGGGGCCCTAGGCACAGATACGCAGTATTTT. Its protein product is CASTGALGTDTQYF.

Only one count was recorded for this clone. The gene calls are TRBV3-1 (or the pseudogene TRBV3-2) and TRBJ1-5, with D hard to call. V lost 0 bases and J 11 bases, leaving 8 bases between the germline ends. CDR1 and CDR2 from the germline V gene are LGHDT and YNNKEL (reference sequence). CDR3 length: 12 residues. The CDR3 DNA is TGTGCCAGCAGCCAAGATAGCGGAGCCCAGCATTTT. It is translated as CASSQDSGAQHF.

The chain joins TRBV19 to TRBJ2-5; TRBD2 agrees at 11 bases. This CDR3 has 15 amino acids. The trim removed 6 bases at V and 0 bases at J, leaving 3 bases unmatched. CDR1 is LNHDA, CDR2 SQIVND, per germline (reference sequence). CDR3 nucleotide sequence: TGTGCCAGTAGAGGACTAGCGGGTGACCAAGAGACCCAGTACTTC. It yields the protein CASRGLAGDQETQYF.

V usage is TRBV7-9 and J usage is TRBJ2-5, with no clear D. Germline V gene lookup returns CDR1 SEHNR and CDR2 FQNEAQ (reference sequence). The CDR3 spans 15 residues. The ends were cut back, 0 bases at V and 3 bases at J, with 11 bases in the middle. This chain's CDR3 is CASSLARIDEETQYF. CDR3 DNA: TGTGCCAGCAGCTTAGCGCGGATCGATGAAGAGACCCAGTACTTC.

The gene calls are TRBV2 and TRBJ2-7, with 9 bases lining up with TRBD1. Per the germline V gene, CDR1 is SNHLY and CDR2 is FYNNEI. The CDR3 runs to 13 residues. Unmatched junction bases numbered 5, after V lost 6 bases and J lost 5 bases. DNA of the CDR3: TGTGCCAGCAGCCAGGACAGGGGCCACGAGCAGTACTTC. This translates into CASSQDRGHEQYF.

The chain couples TRBV11-2 to TRBJ1-4; D gene uncertain. Looked up from germline, CDR1 is SGHAT and CDR2 is FQNNGV. V dropped 1 base and J dropped 4 bases, with 10 bases sitting between them. CDR3 length equals 15 residues. This chain's CDR3 is CASSLGGGYNEKLFF. In DNA, the CDR3 is TGTGCCAGCAGCTTAGGGGGAGGATATAATGAAAAACTGTTTTTT.

The rearrangement joins TRBV12-3 or TRBV12-4 to TRBJ1-5; tentative D call: TRBD1 (5 bases). The V and J ends lost 6 bases and 4 bases respectively, with 7 bases between them. The CDR3 extends over 12 amino acids. CDR3 sequence (DNA): TGTGCCAGCAGAAAGGGGAATCAGCCCCAGCATTTT. Protein product: CASRKGNQPQHF.

V and J are TRBV10-3 and TRBJ1-1; 7 nucleotides line up with TRBD1. This CDR3 has 12 amino acids. After removal of 10 bases from V and 6 bases from J, the junction contained 8 bases not matched to a gene. Germline assignment: CDR1 ENHRY and CDR2 SYGVKD. This CDR3 reads CATGTAESEAFF. The CDR3 DNA sequence: TGTGCCACCGGGACAGCGGAGTCTGAAGCTTTCTTT.

This chain links TRBV7-9 with TRBJ1-1; unclear D gene. The ends were cut back, 5 bases at V and 4 bases at J, with 20 bases in the middle. The CDR3 totals 16 residues. From germline, CDR1 is SEHNR and CDR2 FQNEAQ (reference sequence). CDR3: CASSPYRRVSGTEAFF. The CDR3 region has the DNA TGTGCCAGCAGCCCCTATAGGCGGGTCTCGGGCACTGAAGCTTTCTTT.

This clone showed up just once. The chain uses TRBV5-1 and TRBJ2-3; D call uncertain. V was shortened by 0 bases and J by 0 bases, with 8 bases between the two germline ends. The CDR3 length is 15 residues. CDR1 SGHRS and CDR2 YFSETQ come from the germline V gene. The CDR3 is CASSLEHFSTDTQYF. The CDR3 nucleotides read TGCGCCAGCAGCTTGGAGCACTTTAGCACAGATACGCAGTATTTT.

The V call is TRBV2, the J call TRBJ1-5, with 8 bases that match TRBD1. CDR1 SNHLY and CDR2 FYNNEI come from the germline V gene. CDR3 length: 14 residues. The V segment lost 6 bases and the J segment 2 bases; nucleotides outside the gene matches: 3. The chain's CDR3 is CASRSTGGNQPQHF. CDR3 sequence (DNA): TGTGCCAGCAGATCGACAGGGGGCAATCAGCCCCAGCATTTT.

The chain links TRBV7-9 to TRBJ1-2; perhaps TRBD1 as D (6 bases). V was pared by 1 base and J by 10 bases, with 10 bases between. The CDR3 has 12 residues. Germline assignment: CDR1 SEHNR and CDR2 FQNEAQ (reference sequence). CDR3 DNA sequence: TGTGCCAGCAGCTTAGGGGGGCAGTTCTACACCTTC. Its translation is CASSLGGQFYTF.

The chain is built from TRBV7-7 and TRBJ2-7; tentative D call: TRBD2 (5 bases). The CDR3 consists of 13 residues. Germline V gene data show CDR1 as SSHAT and CDR2 as FNYEAQ (reference sequence). V lost 5 bases to trimming and J lost 0 bases, with 8 bases between them. CDR3 in DNA: TGTGCCAGCAGCCACGACTACTCCTACGAGCAGTACTTC. Encoded protein: CASSHDYSYEQYF.

V is TRBV19 and J is TRBJ2-7, with TRBD2 matching over 7 bases. V shed 4 bases and J 2 bases; nucleotides not matched to a gene: 8. Per the germline V gene, CDR1 is LNHDA and CDR2 is SQIVND (reference sequence). The CDR3 contains 15 residues. The CDR3 nucleotides read TGTGCCAGTAGTAACCAGGGACGGGAGGCCTACGAGCAGTACTTC. It is translated as CASSNQGREAYEQYF.

The genes are TRBV5-1 and TRBJ2-1; TRBD2 matches at 7 bases. This CDR3 contains 18 residues. Looked up from germline, CDR1 is SGHRS and CDR2 is YFSETQ. J gave up 6 bases and V 0 bases, and 15 bases lay outside the gene matches. This chain's CDR3 is CASSLATGRAAGTNEQFF. For the CDR3, the DNA is TGCGCCAGCAGCTTGGCTACTGGTCGGGCAGCGGGAACCAATGAGCAGTTCTTC.

The rearrangement joins TRBV5-5 to TRBJ1-3, with D possibly TRBD1 on 5 matching bases. V lost 4 bases and J 2 bases, leaving 13 bases between the germline ends. CDR3 length: 15 residues. The germline V gene has CDR1 SGHKS and CDR2 YYEKEE (reference sequence). CDR3 loop: CASSPSGDPGNTIYF. DNA of the CDR3: TGTGCCAGCAGCCCCTCGGGGGATCCTGGAAACACCATATATTTT.